This T cell receptor beta chain emerged from a study of T cell repertoires in cytomegalovirus infection. On the study more broadly: Signatures in public TCR beta sequences pointed to both CMV infection and matching HLA type.

This clonotype has a handful of counts. The V segment lost 3 bases and the J segment 5 bases; nucleotides outside the gene matches: 7. CDR3 size: 15 residues. TCRdb reprocessed the reads via MiXCR and lists one record per CDR3 protein. The table records fewer than 250,000 distinct CDR3 sequences, 9% to 15% of them present only once. Sequences were obtained from PBMCs. The clonotype was recovered from a human donor in good health (CMV status not recorded). Some clones in this sample may be carry-over from other donors' samples. The rearrangement joins TRBV12-3 or TRBV12-4 to TRBJ1-5, with TRBD1 identical over 7 bases. CDR3 loop: CASSLEGAIYQPQHF. The CDR3 DNA is TGTGCCAGCAGTTTGGAGGGGGCCATCTATCAGCCCCAGCATTTT.